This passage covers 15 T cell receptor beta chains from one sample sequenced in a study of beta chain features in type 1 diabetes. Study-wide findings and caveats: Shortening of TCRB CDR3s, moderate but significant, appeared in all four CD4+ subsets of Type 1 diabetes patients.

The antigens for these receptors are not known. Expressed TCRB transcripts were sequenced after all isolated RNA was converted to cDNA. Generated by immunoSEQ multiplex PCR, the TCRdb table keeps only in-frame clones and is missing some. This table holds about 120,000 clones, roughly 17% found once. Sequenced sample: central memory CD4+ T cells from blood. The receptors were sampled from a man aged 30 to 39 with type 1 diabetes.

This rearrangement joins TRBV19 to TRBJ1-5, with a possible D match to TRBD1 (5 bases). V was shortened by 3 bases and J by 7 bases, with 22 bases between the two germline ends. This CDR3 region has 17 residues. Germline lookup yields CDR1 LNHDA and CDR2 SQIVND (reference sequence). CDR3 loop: CASSIPPGGGNIQPQHF. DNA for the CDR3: TGTGCCAGTAGTATTCCACCCGGGGGTGGAAATATACAGCCCCAGCATTTT.

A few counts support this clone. CDR3 region: CAIDTVNEQFF. CDR3 in DNA: TGTGCCATAGACACCGTCAATGAGCAGTTCTTC. V and J are TRBV10-3 and TRBJ2-1; D not certain. The CDR3 consists of 11 residues. Germline V gene sequence: CDR1 ENHRY, CDR2 SYGVKD. Trimming took 9 bases from V and 6 from J, leaving 9 bases between them.

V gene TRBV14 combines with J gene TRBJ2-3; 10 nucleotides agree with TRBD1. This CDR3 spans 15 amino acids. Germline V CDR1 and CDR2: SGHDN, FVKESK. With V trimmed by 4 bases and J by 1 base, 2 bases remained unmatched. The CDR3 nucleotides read TGTGCCAGCAGCCGAGGGACAGGGGGCACAGATACGCAGTATTTT. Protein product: CASSRGTGGTDTQYF. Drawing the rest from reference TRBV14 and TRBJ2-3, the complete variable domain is EAGVTQFPSHSVIEKGQTVTLRCDPISGHDNLYWYRRVMGKEIKFLLHFVKESKQDESGMPNNRFLAERTGGTYSTLKVQPAELEDSGVYFCASSRGTGGTDTQYFGPGTRLTVL.

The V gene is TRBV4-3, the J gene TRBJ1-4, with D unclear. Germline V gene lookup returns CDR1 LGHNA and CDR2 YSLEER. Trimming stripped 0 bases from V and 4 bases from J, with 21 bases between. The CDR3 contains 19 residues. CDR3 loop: CASSQDRPGRPLGNEKLFF. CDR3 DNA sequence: TGCGCCAGCAGCCAAGATAGGCCAGGAAGACCTCTGGGTAATGAAAAACTGTTTTTT.

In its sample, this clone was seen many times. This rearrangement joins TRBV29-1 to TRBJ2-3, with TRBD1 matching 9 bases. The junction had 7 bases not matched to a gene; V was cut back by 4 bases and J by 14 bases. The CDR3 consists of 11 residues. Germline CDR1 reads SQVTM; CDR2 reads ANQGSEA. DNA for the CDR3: TGCAGCGTTGCCCAGGCGACAGGGGGGTATTTT. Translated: CSVAQATGGYF.

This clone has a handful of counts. The CDR3 here is CASSSLMTAEAFF. The CDR3 DNA follows: TGTGCCAGCAGCTCCCTGATGACAGCCGAAGCTTTCTTT. The chain carries TRBV7-6 and TRBJ1-1, with D perhaps TRBD1 (5 bases). V lost 4 bases and J lost 8, with 14 bases in between. The CDR3 is 13 amino acids. Germline V gives CDR1 SGHVS, CDR2 FNYEAQ.

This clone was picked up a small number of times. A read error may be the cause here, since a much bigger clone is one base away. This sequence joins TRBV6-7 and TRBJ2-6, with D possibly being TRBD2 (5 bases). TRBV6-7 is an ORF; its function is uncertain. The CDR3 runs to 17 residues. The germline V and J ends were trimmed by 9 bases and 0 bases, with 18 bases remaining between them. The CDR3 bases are TGTGCCAGTTCGACCGGGGTCCCTAACTCTGGGGCCAACGTCCTGACTTTC. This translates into CASSTGVPNSGANVLTF.

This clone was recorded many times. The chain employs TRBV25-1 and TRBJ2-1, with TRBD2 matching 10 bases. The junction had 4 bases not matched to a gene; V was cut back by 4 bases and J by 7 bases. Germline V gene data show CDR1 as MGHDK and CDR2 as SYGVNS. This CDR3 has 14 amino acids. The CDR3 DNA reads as TGTGCCAGCAGTGGGCTAGCGGGGGATAATGAGCAGTTCTTC. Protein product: CASSGLAGDNEQFF.

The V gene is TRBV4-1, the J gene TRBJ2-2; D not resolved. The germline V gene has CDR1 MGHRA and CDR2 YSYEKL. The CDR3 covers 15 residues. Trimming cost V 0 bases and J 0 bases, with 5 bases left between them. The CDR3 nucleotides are TGCGCCAGCAGCCAAGAAGCCTCGAACACCGGGGAGCTGTTTTTT. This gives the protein CASSQEASNTGELFF.

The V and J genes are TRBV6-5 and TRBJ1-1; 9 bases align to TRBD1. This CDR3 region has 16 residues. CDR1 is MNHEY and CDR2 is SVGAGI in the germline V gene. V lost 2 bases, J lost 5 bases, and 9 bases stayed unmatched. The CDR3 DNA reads TGTGCCAGCAGTTACGCGGGACAGGGAAGGAGGACTGAAGCTTTCTTT. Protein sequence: CASSYAGQGRRTEAFF.

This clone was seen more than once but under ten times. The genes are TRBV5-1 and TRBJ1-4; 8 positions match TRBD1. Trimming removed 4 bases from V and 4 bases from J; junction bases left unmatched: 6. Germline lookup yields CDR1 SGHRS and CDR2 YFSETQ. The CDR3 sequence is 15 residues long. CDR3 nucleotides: TGCGCCAGCAGCCCCACCGGACAGGGTAATGAAAAACTGTTTTTT. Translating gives CASSPTGQGNEKLFF.

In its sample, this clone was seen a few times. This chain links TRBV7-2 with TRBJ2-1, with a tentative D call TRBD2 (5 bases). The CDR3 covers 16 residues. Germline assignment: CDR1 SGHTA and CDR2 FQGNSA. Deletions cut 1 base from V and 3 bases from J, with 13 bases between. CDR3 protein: CASSLGLSRNYNEQFF. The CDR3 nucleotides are TGTGCCAGCAGCTTAGGACTATCCCGTAACTACAATGAGCAGTTCTTC.

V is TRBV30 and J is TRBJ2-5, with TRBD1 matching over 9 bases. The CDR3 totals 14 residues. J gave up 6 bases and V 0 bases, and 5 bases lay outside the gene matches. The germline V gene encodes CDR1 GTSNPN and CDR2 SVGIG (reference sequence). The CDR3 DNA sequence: TGTGCCTGGAGTGTAACAGGGGGCTCGCAGACCCAGTACTTC. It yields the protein CAWSVTGGSQTQYF. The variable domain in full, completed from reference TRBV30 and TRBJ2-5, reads SQTIHQWPATLVQPVGSPLSLECTVEGTSNPNLYWYRQAAGRGLQLLFYSVGIGQISSEVPQNLSASRPQDRQFILSSKKLLLSDSGFYLCAWSVTGGSQTQYFGPGTRLLVL.

CDR3 sequence: CASSLSQEGDYYTF. The CDR3 DNA follows: TGTGCCAGCTCCCTCTCTCAGGAGGGCGATTACTACACCTTC. The chain recombines TRBV18 with TRBJ1-2; D not resolved. Germline V CDR1 and CDR2: KGHSH, LQKENI. V gave up 6 bases and J gave up 10 bases, with 21 bases separating them. The length of the CDR3 is 14 residues.

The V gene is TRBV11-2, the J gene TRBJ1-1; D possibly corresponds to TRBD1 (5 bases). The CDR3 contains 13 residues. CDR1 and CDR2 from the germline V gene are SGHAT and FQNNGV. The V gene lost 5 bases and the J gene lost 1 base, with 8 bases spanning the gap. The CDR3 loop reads CASSLRANTEAFF. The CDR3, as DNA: TGTGCCAGCAGCCTCAGGGCGAACACTGAAGCTTTCTTT.